The following is a TCR beta chain sequence with its context. Its antigen is unidentified. The data belong to a study of cytomegalovirus exposure and HLA in healthy donors. About the research overall: The same platform as the roughly 700 first-cohort repertoires was used for the 120 validation repertoires, a later analysis reported.

The study, taken as a whole, reports: Reportedly, diagnosis of cytomegalovirus status by the classifier showed high specificity and sensitivity.

The data were produced by immunoSEQ multiplex PCR, yet TCRdb's version contains in-frame clones alone and is incomplete. This table holds some 110,000 clones, about 82% found once. Per germline, CDR1 SGHNT and CDR2 YYREEE (reference sequence). The ends were cut back, 4 bases at V and 3 bases at J, with 21 bases in the middle. The CDR3 spans 17 residues. The rearrangement joins TRBV5-4 to TRBJ2-3; D is possibly TRBD1 (5 bases). This receptor was identified in a man younger than 35 in good health and CMV-seronegative. Sequences were obtained from PBMCs. As DNA, the CDR3 is TGTGCCAGCAGCCCCCAGACAGAGGTGTTATCGACAGATACGCAGTATTTT. Its translation is CASSPQTEVLSTDTQYF.